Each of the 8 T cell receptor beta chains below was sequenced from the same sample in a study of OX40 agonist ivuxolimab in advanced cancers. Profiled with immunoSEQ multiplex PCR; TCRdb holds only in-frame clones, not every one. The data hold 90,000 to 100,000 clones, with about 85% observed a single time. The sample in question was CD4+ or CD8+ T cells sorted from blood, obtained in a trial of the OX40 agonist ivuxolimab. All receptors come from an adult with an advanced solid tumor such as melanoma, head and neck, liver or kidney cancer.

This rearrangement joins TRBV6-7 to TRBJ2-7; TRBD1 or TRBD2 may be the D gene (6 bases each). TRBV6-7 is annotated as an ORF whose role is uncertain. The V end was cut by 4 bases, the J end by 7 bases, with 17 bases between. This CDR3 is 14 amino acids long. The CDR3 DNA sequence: TGTGCCAGCAGTTTCTACAGGGAGGTAAGGGAGCAGTACTTC. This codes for CASSFYREVREQYF.

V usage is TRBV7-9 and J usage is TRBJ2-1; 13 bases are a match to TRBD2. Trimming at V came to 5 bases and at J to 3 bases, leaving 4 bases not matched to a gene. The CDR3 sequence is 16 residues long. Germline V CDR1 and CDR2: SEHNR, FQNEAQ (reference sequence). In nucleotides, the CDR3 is TGTGCCAGCAGCCGGTGGACTAGCGGGGGCTACAATGAGCAGTTCTTC. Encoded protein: CASSRWTSGGYNEQFF.

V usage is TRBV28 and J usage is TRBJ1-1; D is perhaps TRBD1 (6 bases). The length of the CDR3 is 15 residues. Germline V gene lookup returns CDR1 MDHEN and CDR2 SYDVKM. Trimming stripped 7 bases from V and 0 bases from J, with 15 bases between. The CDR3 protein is CASTQQGPMNTEAFF. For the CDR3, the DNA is TGTGCCAGCACTCAACAGGGACCCATGAACACTGAAGCTTTCTTT.

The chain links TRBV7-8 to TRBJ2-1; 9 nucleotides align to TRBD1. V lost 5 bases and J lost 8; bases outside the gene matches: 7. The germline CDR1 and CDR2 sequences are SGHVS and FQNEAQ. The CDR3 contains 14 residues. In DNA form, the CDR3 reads TGTGCCAGCAGCCCGGGACAGGGATCGGATGAGCAGTTCTTC. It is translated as CASSPGQGSDEQFF. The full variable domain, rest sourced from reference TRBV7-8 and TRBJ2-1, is GAGVSQSPRYKVAKRGQDVALRCDPISGHVSLFWYQQALGQGPEFLTYFQNEAQLDKSGLPSDRFFAERPEGSVSTLKIQRTQQEDSAVYLCASSPGQGSDEQFFGPGTRLTVL.

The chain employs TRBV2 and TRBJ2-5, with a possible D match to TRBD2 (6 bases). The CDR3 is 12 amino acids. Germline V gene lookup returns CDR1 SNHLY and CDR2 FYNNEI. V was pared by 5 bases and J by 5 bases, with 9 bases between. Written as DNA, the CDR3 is TGTGCCAGCAGTATTGGGAGGGAGACCCAGTACTTC. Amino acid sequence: CASSIGRETQYF.

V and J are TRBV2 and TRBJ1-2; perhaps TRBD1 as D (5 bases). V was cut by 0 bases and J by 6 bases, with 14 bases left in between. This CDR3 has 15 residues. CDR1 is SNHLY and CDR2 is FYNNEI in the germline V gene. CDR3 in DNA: TGTGCCAGCAGTGAAGCGGAGGGTAGGGGCGATGGCTACACCTTC. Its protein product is CASSEAEGRGDGYTF.

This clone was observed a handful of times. In nucleotides, the CDR3 is TGTGCCAGCAGCTTCCTCGCTACGGGCAATTCACCCCTCCACTTT. Translated: CASSFLATGNSPLHF. This chain uses TRBV11-2 with TRBJ1-6; D is unresolved. Per the germline V gene, CDR1 is SGHAT and CDR2 is FQNNGV. V lost 3 bases and J lost 7, with 13 bases in between. The CDR3 is made up of 15 amino acids. Drawing the rest from reference TRBV11-2 and TRBJ1-6, the complete variable domain is EAGVAQSPRYKIIEKRQSVAFWCNPISGHATLYWYQQILGQGPKLLIQFQNNGVVDDSQLPKDRFSAERLKGVDSTLKIQPAKLEDSAVYLCASSFLATGNSPLHFGNGTRLTVT.

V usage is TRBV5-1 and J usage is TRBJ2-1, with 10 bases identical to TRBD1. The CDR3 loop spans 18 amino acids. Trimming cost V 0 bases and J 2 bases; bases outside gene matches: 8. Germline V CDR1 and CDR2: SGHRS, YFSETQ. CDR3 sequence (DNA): TGCGCCAGCAGCTTGGCTCTTACAGACAGGGGGCCCTACAATGAGCAGTTCTTC. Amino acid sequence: CASSLALTDRGPYNEQFF.